A selection of T cell receptor beta chains follows, all from one sample in a study of blood T cells in healthy people across ages. TCRdb re-called the 5' RACE reads with MiXCR, one entry per CDR3 protein. Among some 900,000 distinct CDR3 sequences listed, about 48% were seen once. The specimen sequenced was blood. These receptors came from a man aged 30 to 39 in good health. Each CDR3 is given without its conserved first and last residue. The order of the fields is V gene, CDR3 length, CDR3 protein.

V: TRBV4-3; length: 14; CDR3: ASSHGTNDNTGELF
V: TRBV13; length: 14; CDR3: ASSQTPDRPANGYT
V: TRBV2; length: 12; CDR3: ASSGTRGTYEQY
V: TRBV10-3; length: 18; CDR3: AISESPGFSGASGANVLT
V: TRBV6-4; length: 14; CDR3: ASSYTPGGGADTQY
V: TRBV19; length: 14; CDR3: ASSPDRPLGTGELF
V: TRBV4-1; length: 12; CDR3: ASSQGTGSYGYT
V: TRBV7-2; length: 13; CDR3: ASSLAGTRGETQY
V: TRBV24-1; length: 11; CDR3: ATSESVGETQY
V: TRBV7-2; length: 15; CDR3: ASSLAPPRTGRETQY